This T cell receptor (beta chain) was observed in a study of blood T cell repertoires in COVID-19. In the study overall: Sites across the United States, Italy and Spain contributed samples from acute and convalescent COVID-19. Sample material is recorded as cDNA or gDNA derived from T cells, B-cell-depleted T cells, or PBMCs.

Repertoires were generated with immunoSEQ multiplex PCR, while TCRdb's copy carries only in-frame clones and drops some. The sample includes fewer than 250,000 clones, roughly 82% seen only once; the top ten take 4.7%. The sequenced sample was peripheral blood. This receptor was identified in a woman between 65 and 79 years old with acute or convalescent COVID-19.

CDR3 protein: CATSGQGATQPQHF. The DNA of the CDR3 is TGTGCCACTTCCGGACAGGGAGCGACTCAGCCCCAGCATTTT. The V call is TRBV24-1, the J call TRBJ1-5; 8 positions agree with TRBD1. The V and J ends lost 10 bases and 6 bases, in that order; junction bases with no gene match: 10. Germline V gene data show CDR1 as KGHDR and CDR2 as SFDVKD. The CDR3 loop spans 14 amino acids.